The 29 T cell receptor beta chains given below trace back to one sample, sequenced in a study of cytomegalovirus exposure and HLA in healthy donors (dated by TCRdb to 2017 to 2019). The protocol used for the library was the immunoSEQ multiplex PCR assay. Imported from immuneACCESS, the table was reduced by TCRdb to in-frame sequences with V and J called. These copies leave out some clones; in studies compared against another copy, an unresolved V gene accounts for under half, and the cause of the remainder is not known. The sample contains approximately 150,000 clones, about 90% of them found a single time. About 3% of the sample rests with the top ten. The sequenced sample was PBMCs. All receptors come from a woman aged 18-29 years in good health and CMV-seropositive.

The chain links TRBV6-5 to TRBJ2-7; TRBD1 matches 9 bases. Germline loops: CDR1 MNHEY, CDR2 SVGAGI. The V and J ends lost 0 bases and 7 bases, in that order; junction bases with no gene match: 10. The CDR3 consists of 16 residues. The CDR3 loop reads CASSYSFSRTGDEQYF. The CDR3, as DNA: TGTGCCAGCAGTTACTCTTTCTCCCGGACAGGGGATGAGCAGTACTTC.

This clone was counted at least ten times. CDR3 region: CASTPVAGTNTGELFF. In nucleotides, the CDR3 is TGTGCCAGCACCCCCGTAGCGGGGACGAACACCGGGGAGCTGTTTTTT. The chain joins TRBV6-4 to TRBJ2-2, with 8 bases identical to TRBD2. CDR3 size: 16 residues. The germline V gene has CDR1 MRHNA and CDR2 SNTAGT. Trimming cost V 7 bases and J 0 bases; bases outside gene matches: 7.

This clone came up once. The chain combines TRBV28 with TRBJ2-1, with 12 bases fitting TRBD1. CDR1 is MDHEN and CDR2 is SYDVKM in the germline V gene. V gave up 7 bases and J gave up 12 bases; unmatched junction bases: 16. The CDR3 length is 16 residues. This chain's CDR3 is CASIPGTGGTFVGQFF. CDR3 nucleotides: TGTGCCAGCATCCCGGGGACAGGGGGCACCTTCGTGGGGCAGTTCTTC.

V is TRBV4-2 and J is TRBJ2-3; D is perhaps TRBD2 (6 bases). The CDR3 is made up of 18 amino acids. Germline-derived CDR1 and CDR2 are LGHNA and YNFKEQ. Trimming shortened V by 0 bases and J by 3 bases, and 19 bases separated the two germline ends. DNA for the CDR3: TGTGCCAGCAGCCAAGAGGGTCTCGGGCTAGCGTGGACAGATACGCAGTATTTT. This translates into CASSQEGLGLAWTDTQYF.

The chain's CDR3 is CASSDIGGGASDTQYF. CDR3 nucleotide sequence: TGTGCCAGCAGTGATATTGGCGGGGGGGCCTCAGATACGCAGTATTTT. The chain links TRBV25-1 to TRBJ2-3, with 9 bases that match TRBD2. The CDR3 has 16 residues. After removal of 3 bases from V and 4 bases from J, the junction contained 8 bases not matched to a gene. Germline lookup yields CDR1 MGHDK and CDR2 SYGVNS.

The chain uses TRBV27 and TRBJ2-5, with 14 bases aligning to TRBD2. Looked up from germline, CDR1 is MNHEY and CDR2 is SMNVEV (reference sequence). The CDR3 is 16 residues long. Losses at the gene ends were 0 bases for V and 5 bases for J; bases not matched to a gene: 2. The CDR3 sequence: CASSLSRLAGGETQYF. CDR3 DNA: TGTGCCAGCAGTTTATCGAGACTAGCGGGAGGGGAGACCCAGTACTTC.

The rearrangement links TRBV2 to TRBJ2-1, with 8 bases fitting TRBD1. This CDR3 region has 16 residues. Germline V gives CDR1 SNHLY, CDR2 FYNNEI. V lost 6 bases to trimming and J lost 4 bases; unmatched junction nucleotides: 11. CDR3 sequence (DNA): TGTGCCAGCAGGAGGGGACAGGAGTCTAGATACAATGAGCAGTTCTTC. Its protein product is CASRRGQESRYNEQFF.

V is TRBV9 and J is TRBJ1-1, with 8 bases lining up with TRBD1. The junction had 9 bases not matched to a gene; V was cut back by 4 bases and J by 4 bases. The CDR3 runs to 15 residues. Germline loops: CDR1 SGDLS, CDR2 YYNGEE. Written as DNA, the CDR3 is TGTGCCAGCAGCCCCCGGACAGGGAAGGGCACTGAAGCTTTCTTT. Translated: CASSPRTGKGTEAFF. The complete variable domain, with remaining parts taken from reference TRBV9 and TRBJ1-1, reads DSGVTQTPKHLITATGQRVTLRCSPRSGDLSVYWYQQSLDQGLQFLIQYYNGEERAKGNILERFSAQQFPDLHSELNLSSLELGDSALYFCASSPRTGKGTEAFFGQGTRLTVV.

The rearrangement links TRBV28 to TRBJ1-3; maybe TRBD1 (5 bases). The V gene's germline CDR1 is MDHEN and CDR2 SYDVKM. The CDR3 consists of 16 residues. V was pared by 2 bases and J by 0 bases, with 11 bases between. The CDR3 coding sequence is TGTGCCAGCAGTTTAATCGACAGCTTCTCTGGAAACACCATATATTTT. It codes for CASSLIDSFSGNTIYF.

CDR3 sequence reads: CASSPSGFEAFF. DNA for the CDR3: TGTGCCAGCTCACCTAGCGGATTTGAAGCTTTCTTT. The chain uses TRBV18 and TRBJ1-1; D is undetermined. Germline CDR1 and CDR2: KGHSH and LQKENI. V was shortened by 3 bases and J by 7 bases, with 9 bases between the two germline ends. This CDR3 has 12 amino acids.

This chain joins TRBV4-1 and TRBJ2-1; 9 nucleotides line up with TRBD2. CDR3 size: 21 residues. Germline V gene sequence: CDR1 MGHRA, CDR2 YSYEKL. V shed 2 bases and J 4 bases; nucleotides not matched to a gene: 21. CDR3 in amino acids: CASSQKLSWDSGRRIYNEQFF. For the CDR3, the DNA is TGCGCCAGCAGCCAAAAACTGTCTTGGGATAGCGGGAGAAGGATATACAATGAGCAGTTCTTC.

V usage is TRBV5-1 and J usage is TRBJ1-2; TRBD1 agrees at 7 bases. This CDR3 comprises 17 residues. Germline V gene data show CDR1 as SGHRS and CDR2 as YFSETQ. V shed 3 bases and J 1 base; nucleotides not matched to a gene: 12. CDR3 DNA sequence: TGCGCCAGCAGCTCCCAAGAGACAGGGATCGGTAACTATGGCTACACCTTC. Its translation is CASSSQETGIGNYGYTF.

The J gene is TRBJ2-3, the V gene TRBV28; TRBD1 aligns across 7 bases. The CDR3 totals 16 residues. Trimming took 6 bases from V and 0 from J; bases not matched to a gene: 9. CDR1 is MDHEN, CDR2 SYDVKM, per germline. CDR3 bases: TGTGCCAGCAGCTCGACAGGGCTTACTAGCACAGATACGCAGTATTTT. Translation: CASSSTGLTSTDTQYF.

The rearrangement links TRBV5-6 to TRBJ1-2; the D is unclear. V was cut by 0 bases and J by 4 bases, with 10 bases left in between. Per the germline V gene, CDR1 is SGHDT and CDR2 is YYEEEE. CDR3 length equals 14 residues. In nucleotides, the CDR3 is TGTGCCAGCAGCTTGGCGCCTGCGCCCTATGGCTACACCTTC. This codes for CASSLAPAPYGYTF.

This rearrangement joins TRBV5-4 to TRBJ1-4; unclear D gene. The CDR3 runs 14 residues. Trimming left V 4 bases short and J 7 bases short, with 14 bases between. Germline loops: CDR1 SGHNT, CDR2 YYREEE (reference sequence). The CDR3 region has the DNA TGTGCCAGCAGCCCTGGGTCCCGGGGTGAAAAACTGTTTTTT. This gives the protein CASSPGSRGEKLFF.

The rearrangement links TRBV7-9 to TRBJ2-7, with 7 bases lining up with TRBD1. Germline assignment: CDR1 SEHNR and CDR2 FQNEAQ (reference sequence). The CDR3 is made up of 15 amino acids. V lost 0 bases and J lost 3; bases outside the gene matches: 5. The CDR3 protein is CASSLAGAGGYEQYF. CDR3 DNA sequence: TGTGCCAGCAGCTTAGCGGGGGCAGGGGGCTACGAGCAGTACTTC.

The rearrangement links TRBV5-1 to TRBJ1-1; D gene ambiguous. V lost 0 bases, J lost 0 bases, and 9 bases lay in between. Germline V gives CDR1 SGHRS, CDR2 YFSETQ. CDR3 length: 15 amino acids. CDR3 region: CASSLVGTLNTEAFF. In DNA, the CDR3 is TGCGCCAGCAGCTTGGTTGGCACACTGAACACTGAAGCTTTCTTT.

CDR3 bases: TGTGCCAGCAGCTTAGATGGACAGGGGATTTGGATTGTCTACGAGCAGTACTTC. It specifies CASSLDGQGIWIVYEQYF. The V gene is TRBV11-2, the J gene TRBJ2-7; 9 bases are shared with TRBD1. The CDR3 spans 18 residues. V was pared by 0 bases and J by 3 bases, with 12 bases of the junction left unmatched. Germline values: CDR1 SGHAT, CDR2 FQNNGV.

This clone was seen just once. This chain connects TRBV4-2 to TRBJ2-5, with 14 bases aligning to TRBD2. The germline CDR1 and CDR2 sequences are LGHNA and YNFKEQ. This CDR3 spans 17 amino acids. V lost 0 bases to trimming and J lost 4 bases; unmatched junction nucleotides: 4. The CDR3 is CASSQEGGLAGAETQYF. Written as DNA, the CDR3 is TGTGCCAGCAGCCAAGAAGGGGGACTAGCGGGAGCAGAGACCCAGTACTTC.

V usage is TRBV11-1 and J usage is TRBJ2-3, with unresolved D. Germline V gene lookup returns CDR1 SGHAT and CDR2 FQDESV (reference sequence). This CDR3 contains 15 residues. The germline V and J ends were trimmed by 1 base and 0 bases, with 8 bases remaining between them. In nucleotides, the CDR3 is TGTGCCAGCAGCTTAGGTCGGGTGAGCACAGATACGCAGTATTTT. This translates into CASSLGRVSTDTQYF.

This chain joins TRBV5-1 and TRBJ2-5, with a possible D match to TRBD2 (5 bases). This CDR3 comprises 14 residues. The V gene lost 2 bases and the J gene lost 0 bases, with 8 bases spanning the gap. CDR1 is SGHRS and CDR2 is YFSETQ in the germline V gene. The CDR3, as DNA: TGCGCCAGCAGCTTATCTAGCTACCAAGAGACCCAGTACTTC. Its translation is CASSLSSYQETQYF.

This sequence joins TRBV9 and TRBJ2-3, with 13 bases identical to TRBD2. The CDR3 is 16 amino acids. CDR1 and CDR2 from the germline V gene are SGDLS and YYNGEE. Losses at the gene ends were 3 bases for V and 1 base for J; bases not matched to a gene: 2. The CDR3 DNA is TGTGCCAGCAGCGATGGACTAGCGGGGGGCACAGATACGCAGTATTTT. Protein: CASSDGLAGGTDTQYF.

CDR3 sequence: CASSLVRDRPGYEQYF. Here the CDR3 DNA reads TGCGCCAGCAGCTTGGTGCGGGACCGCCCGGGCTACGAGCAGTACTTC. The chain is built from TRBV5-1 and TRBJ2-7, with D possibly being TRBD2 (6 bases). V was pared by 0 bases and J by 3 bases, with 16 bases between. This CDR3 has 16 amino acids. Germline CDR1 reads SGHRS; CDR2 reads YFSETQ.

V is TRBV28 and J is TRBJ2-1; 9 bases agree with TRBD2. The CDR3 sequence is 15 residues long. CDR1 and CDR2 from the germline V gene are MDHEN and SYDVKM. J lost 5 bases, V lost 3 bases, and 5 bases had no gene match. In nucleotides, the CDR3 is TGTGCCAGCAGTTTTTGGCGGGAGGGGAACAATGAGCAGTTCTTC. Translating it yields CASSFWREGNNEQFF.

The chain joins TRBV7-7 to TRBJ1-5, with 8 bases fitting TRBD1. The CDR3 has 19 amino acids. CDR1 is SSHAT, CDR2 FNYEAQ, per germline (reference sequence). Germline trimming cut 1 base from V and 0 bases from J; bases unmatched to any gene: 11. The CDR3 region has the DNA TGTGCCAGCAGCTTAGGGGGGGACAGGACATACTATAGCAATCAGCCCCAGCATTTT. Translating gives CASSLGGDRTYYSNQPQHF. The variable domain in full, completed from reference TRBV7-7 and TRBJ1-5, reads GAGVSQSPRYKVTKRGQDVTLRCDPISSHATLYWYQQALGQGPEFLTYFNYEAQPDKSGLPSDRFSAERPEGSISTLTIQRTEQRDSAMYRCASSLGGDRTYYSNQPQHFGDGTRLSIL.

The gene calls are TRBV2 and TRBJ2-2, with 9 bases that match TRBD1. The CDR3 extends over 15 amino acids. CDR1 is SNHLY and CDR2 is FYNNEI in the germline V gene. V dropped 6 bases and J dropped 7; count of bases not matched to a gene: 9. CDR3 in DNA: TGTGCCAGCAGAGACTGGACAGGGGAAGGCGGGGAGCTGTTTTTT. The encoded protein is CASRDWTGEGGELFF.

The genes are TRBV30 and TRBJ1-3; 7 bases map to TRBD1. The CDR3 covers 15 residues. CDR1 GTSNPN and CDR2 SVGIG come from the germline V gene (reference sequence). The junction had 7 bases not matched to a gene; V was cut back by 5 bases and J by 0 bases. The CDR3: CAWAGTDHSGNTIYF. The CDR3 nucleotides are TGTGCCTGGGCGGGGACAGACCACTCTGGAAACACCATATATTTT.

The chain couples TRBV4-1 to TRBJ2-2; the match to TRBD2 covers 10 bases. The germline V gene encodes CDR1 MGHRA and CDR2 YSYEKL. This CDR3 has 16 amino acids. V dropped 1 base and J dropped 7; count of bases not matched to a gene: 6. The CDR3 bases are TGCGCCAGCAGCCAAGGATTAGCGGGAGGTGTCGGGGAGCTGTTTTTT. This gives the protein CASSQGLAGGVGELFF.

V and J are TRBV11-3 and TRBJ1-2; 10 positions agree with TRBD1. The V gene end was trimmed by 5 bases and the J gene end by 6 bases; junction bases not matched to a gene: 3. There are 13 residues in the CDR3. CDR1 is SGHNT, CDR2 YENEEA, per germline. CDR3 amino acids: CASSRGTGDGYTF. The DNA for the CDR3 is TGTGCCAGCAGCCGCGGGACAGGGGATGGCTACACCTTC.